This entry is about one TCR beta chain. The ends were cut back, 6 bases at V and 5 bases at J, with 14 bases in the middle. The CDR3 runs 14 residues. Germline V lookup: CDR1 MNHNY, CDR2 SVGAGI (reference sequence). The sample originates from a study of blood T cell repertoires in COVID-19. Turning to the study itself: Italy, Spain and the United States were the sources of the convalescent and acute COVID-19 samples.

As handled by the study authors: Amplifying reference gene primers gave estimates of nucleated cell counts. Sequenced by immunoSEQ multiplex PCR; TCRdb stores in-frame clones only, minus some. Clone size and the V and J calls come from that table; the DNA yielded D and trimming. This repertoire shows about 100,000 clones, approximately 91% found once; its top ten account for over 2%. Sequenced sample: peripheral blood. The receptor was isolated from a man aged 50-60 years with active COVID-19. The J gene is TRBJ2-1, the V gene TRBV6-6, with D maybe TRBD1 (6 bases). CDR3 sequence (DNA): TGTGCCAGCAGGGACAGCGGTAGAAACAATGAGCAGTTCTTC. This encodes CASRDSGRNNEQFF.